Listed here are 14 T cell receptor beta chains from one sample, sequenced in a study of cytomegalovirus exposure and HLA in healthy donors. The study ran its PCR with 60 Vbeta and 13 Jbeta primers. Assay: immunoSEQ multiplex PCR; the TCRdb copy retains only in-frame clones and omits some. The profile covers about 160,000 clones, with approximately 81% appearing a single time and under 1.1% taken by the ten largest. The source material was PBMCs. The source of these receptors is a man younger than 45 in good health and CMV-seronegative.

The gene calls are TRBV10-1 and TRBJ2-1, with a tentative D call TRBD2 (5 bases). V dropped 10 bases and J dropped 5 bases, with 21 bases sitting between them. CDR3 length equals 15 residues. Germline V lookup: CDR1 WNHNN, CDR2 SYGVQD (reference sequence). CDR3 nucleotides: TGCGCCATCCCGAGGGCCGGGCCAAGCGACAATGAGCAGTTCTTC. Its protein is CAIPRAGPSDNEQFF.

CDR3 loop: CASSPLSGGGTYNEQFF. CDR3 in DNA: TGTGCCAGCAGCCCGCTCTCTGGGGGGGGTACCTACAATGAGCAGTTCTTC. V is TRBV7-9 and J is TRBJ2-1, with TRBD2 matching over 7 bases. With V trimmed by 5 bases and J by 2 bases, 12 bases remained unmatched. The CDR3 has 17 amino acids. Germline loops: CDR1 SEHNR, CDR2 FQNEAQ (reference sequence). The whole variable domain, filled in from reference TRBV7-9 and TRBJ2-1, reads DTGVSQNPRHKITKRGQNVTFRCDPISEHNRLYWYRQTLGQGPEFLTYFQNEAQLEKSRLLSDRFSAERPKGSFSTLEIQRTEQGDSAMYLCASSPLSGGGTYNEQFFGPGTRLTVL.

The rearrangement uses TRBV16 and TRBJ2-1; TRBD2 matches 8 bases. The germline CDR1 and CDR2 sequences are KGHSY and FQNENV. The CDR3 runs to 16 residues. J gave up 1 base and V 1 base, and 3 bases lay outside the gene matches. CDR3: CASSQFTGGSYNEQFF. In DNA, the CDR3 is TGTGCCAGCAGCCAATTCACGGGAGGGTCCTACAATGAGCAGTTCTTC. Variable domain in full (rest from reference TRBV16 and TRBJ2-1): GEEVAQTPKHLVRGEGQKAKLYCAPIKGHSYVFWYQQVLKNEFKFLISFQNENVFDETGMPKERFSAKCLPNSPCSLEIQATKLEDSAVYFCASSQFTGGSYNEQFFGPGTRLTVL.

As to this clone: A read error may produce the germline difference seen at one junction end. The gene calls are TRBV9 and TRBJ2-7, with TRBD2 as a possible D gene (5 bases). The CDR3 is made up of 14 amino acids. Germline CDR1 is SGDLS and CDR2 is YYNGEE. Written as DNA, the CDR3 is TGTGCCAGCGCCCAGTTGGCTAGCTCCCACGAGCAGTACTTC. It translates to CASAQLASSHEQYF.

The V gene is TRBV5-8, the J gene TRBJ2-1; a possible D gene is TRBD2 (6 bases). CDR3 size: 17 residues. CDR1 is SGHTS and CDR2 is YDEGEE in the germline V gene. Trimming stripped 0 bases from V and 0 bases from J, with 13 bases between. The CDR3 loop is CASSLVGQRASYNEQFF. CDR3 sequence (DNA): TGTGCCAGCAGCTTGGTGGGTCAGCGGGCCTCCTACAATGAGCAGTTCTTC.

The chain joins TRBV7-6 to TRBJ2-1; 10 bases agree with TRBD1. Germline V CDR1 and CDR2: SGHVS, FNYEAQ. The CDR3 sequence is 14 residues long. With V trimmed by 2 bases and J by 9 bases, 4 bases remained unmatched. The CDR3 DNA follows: TGTGCCAGCAGCTTAATGGGACAGGGGTCTGAGCAGTTCTTC. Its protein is CASSLMGQGSEQFF.

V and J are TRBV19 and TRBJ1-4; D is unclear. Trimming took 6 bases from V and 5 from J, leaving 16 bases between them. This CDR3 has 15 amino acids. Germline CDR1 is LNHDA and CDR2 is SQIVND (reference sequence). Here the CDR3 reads CASSRRQAANEKLFF. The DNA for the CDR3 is TGTGCCAGTAGCAGGAGACAAGCGGCAAATGAAAAACTGTTTTTT.

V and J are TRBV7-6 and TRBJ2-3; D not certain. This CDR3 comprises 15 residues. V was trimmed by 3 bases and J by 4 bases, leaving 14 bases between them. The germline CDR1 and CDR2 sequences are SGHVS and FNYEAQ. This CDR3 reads CASSFTATYPDTQYF. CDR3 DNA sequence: TGTGCCAGCAGCTTCACCGCCACCTACCCAGATACGCAGTATTTT. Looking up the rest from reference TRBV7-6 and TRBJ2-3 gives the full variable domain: GAGVSQSPRYKVTKRGQDVALRCDPISGHVSLYWYRQALGQGPEFLTYFNYEAQQDKSGLPNDRFSAERPEGSISTLTIQRTEQRDSAMYRCASSFTATYPDTQYFGPGTRLTVL.

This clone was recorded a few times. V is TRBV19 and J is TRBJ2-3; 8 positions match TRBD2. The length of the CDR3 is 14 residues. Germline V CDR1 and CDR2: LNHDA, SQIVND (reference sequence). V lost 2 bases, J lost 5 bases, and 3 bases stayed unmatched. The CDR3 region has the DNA TGTGCCAGTAGTATAAGCGGGGGTGGAGATACGCAGTATTTT. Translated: CASSISGGGDTQYF.

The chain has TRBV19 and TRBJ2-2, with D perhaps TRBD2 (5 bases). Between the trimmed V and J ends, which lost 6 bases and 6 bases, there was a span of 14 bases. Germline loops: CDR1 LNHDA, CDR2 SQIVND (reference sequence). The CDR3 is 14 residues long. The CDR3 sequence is CASRASGNAGELFF. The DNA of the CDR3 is TGTGCCAGTAGAGCATCCGGGAATGCCGGGGAGCTGTTTTTT.

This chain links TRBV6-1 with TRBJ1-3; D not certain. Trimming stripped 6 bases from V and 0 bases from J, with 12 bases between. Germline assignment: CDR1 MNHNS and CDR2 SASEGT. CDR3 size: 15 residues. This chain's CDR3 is CASREKVYSGNTIYF. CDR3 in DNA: TGTGCCAGCAGGGAAAAAGTCTACTCTGGAAACACCATATATTTT.

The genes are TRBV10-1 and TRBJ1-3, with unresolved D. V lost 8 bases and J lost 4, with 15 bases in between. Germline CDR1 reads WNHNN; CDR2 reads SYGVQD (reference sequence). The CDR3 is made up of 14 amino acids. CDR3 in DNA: TGCGCCAGCTCAACTGGTGGTTCGGGAAACACCATATATTTT. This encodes CASSTGGSGNTIYF.

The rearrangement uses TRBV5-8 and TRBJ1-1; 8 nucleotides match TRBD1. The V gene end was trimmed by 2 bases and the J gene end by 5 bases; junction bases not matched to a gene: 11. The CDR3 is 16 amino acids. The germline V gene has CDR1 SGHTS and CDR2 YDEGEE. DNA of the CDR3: TGTGCCAGCAGCTTTAGGACAGGGATCACTAAGACTGAAGCTTTCTTT. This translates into CASSFRTGITKTEAFF.

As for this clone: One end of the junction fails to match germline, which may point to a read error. The CDR3 bases are TGTGCTAGCAGCTCAACTACAGGGGTGCGGGAGACCCAGTACTTC. Translating it yields CASSSTTGVRETQYF. The gene calls are TRBV7-7 and TRBJ2-5; 7 nucleotides line up with TRBD1. CDR3 length equals 15 residues. CDR1 and CDR2 from the germline V gene are SSHAT and FNYEAQ (reference sequence).